The sequence of this T cell receptor beta chain was determined in a study of T-cell memory formation after mild COVID-19. Study-level findings and limits: A balance of CD4 and CD8 characterized clones contracting day 15 to 85, whereas later expanders leaned CD4+.

TCRdb re-called the 5' RACE reads with MiXCR, one entry per CDR3 protein. The repertoire holds hundreds of thousands of distinct CDR3 sequences, about a sixth seen once, with about 12% in the top ten. The CDR3 is 15 amino acids. V lost 5 bases to trimming and J lost 8 bases; unmatched junction nucleotides: 9. Germline-derived CDR1 and CDR2 are LNHDA and SQIVND (reference sequence). In this sample, this clonotype turned up a few times. No antigen is known for it. Sequencing was carried out using PBMCs or a T cell subset sorted from them (not recorded which). The TCR sequence derives from an adult woman who had mild COVID-19 (a few samples of this study predate the infection). Cell type and time point are not known. The rearrangement links TRBV19 to TRBJ1-1; 12 bases are a match to TRBD1. DNA for the CDR3: TGTGCCAGTAGTGTCCGGGACAGGGGGCACCGAGAAGCTTTCTTT. It yields the protein CASSVRDRGHREAFF.